This T cell receptor (beta chain) appears in the sequencing data of a study of blood T cell repertoires in COVID-19. Study-wide background: The samples span acute and convalescent COVID-19 from the United States, Italy and Spain. Sources were T cells, B-cell-depleted T cells, or PBMCs; the material itself was cDNA or gDNA.

Authors' analysis steps: Scientists estimated how many nucleated cells there were by amplifying reference gene primers. Here immunoSEQ multiplex PCR was the method, and the copy in TCRdb shows in-frame clones only, minus some. Clonal size and the V and J genes are those of that table, whereas D and trimming came from the DNA. The sample shows about 50,000 clones, around nine tenths of them seen only once. The CDR3 is 12 amino acids. V lost 6 bases and J lost 4, with 9 bases in between. The sample comprised peripheral blood. The gene calls are TRBV12-3 or TRBV12-4 and TRBJ1-2, with D tentatively TRBD1 (5 bases). This clonotype originated in a man aged 45-65 years with active COVID-19. The CDR3 loop is CASRRQSYGYTF. CDR3 coding DNA: TGTGCCAGCAGAAGACAGTCCTATGGCTACACCTTC.